The clone carrying this TCR beta chain has only one observation. Its antigen remains unidentified. Nashville, Tennessee was home to all donors, each a Caucasian adult. The source of the sample is a study of shared clonotypes between healthy human individuals. General study points: Non-shared clonotypes were found to have lower generation probabilities than the clonotypes that were shared by all four of the sorted-subset donors.

Measured with immunoSEQ multiplex PCR; TCRdb has only the in-frame clones, and not every one. The top ten clones hold less than 2% of a sample with hundreds of thousands of clones, approximately 79% of them seen once. This sequence originates from a woman aged 25 to 39 in good health. The source material was memory CD4+ T cells sorted from blood. The subset is: CD45RA-negative fraction.

In DNA, the CDR3 is TGTGCCAGCAGCGATCAGGGGATGGGGACCCAGTACTTC. Amino acids: CASSDQGMGTQYF. The rearrangement links TRBV9 to TRBJ2-5, with TRBD1 as a possible D gene (6 bases). The V gene's germline CDR1 is SGDLS and CDR2 YYNGEE. V was clipped by 3 bases and J by 7 bases, with 13 bases between them. The CDR3 runs 13 residues.